Described below is a single T cell receptor (beta chain) sequence and its context. Its antigen is unidentified. As for time point: pre-treatment sample, taken before nivolumab and TIL therapy. The data were taken from a study of TIL therapy for anti-PD-1-resistant metastatic lung cancer. For the study at large: Median patient age was nearly 55, ranging about 35-80 years. A handful of tumors were EGFR-mutant and two were ALK-rearranged.

Study conclusions and caveats: Infused TIL clonotypes partially replaced the baseline blood repertoire, then decayed over months.

Per germline, CDR1 SGHVS and CDR2 FQNEAQ. The CDR3 loop spans 16 amino acids. V lost 4 bases to trimming and J lost 0 bases, with 14 bases between them. The libraries were made with immunoSEQ v3. Each library reached 2 million or so read pairs, or roughly 5-6 million at deep level. Profiled with immunoSEQ multiplex PCR; TCRdb holds only in-frame clones, not every one. This table holds about 50,000 clones, approximately 79% found once. The chain employs TRBV7-8 and TRBJ2-3, with a weak D call TRBD2 (6 bases). Material: blood, obtained at baseline. The source is a woman aged 30 to 85 with non-small cell lung cancer. The chain's CDR3 is CASSSFPGTSTDTQYF. DNA for the CDR3: TGTGCCAGCAGCTCTTTCCCCGGGACTAGCACAGATACGCAGTATTTT.